These 5 T cell receptor beta chains share one sample of origin, sequenced in a study of vaccination and CD4 T cells after COVID-19. No antigen is known for these receptors. Sequencing of DNA taken from cultured CD4+ T cells relied on the Oncomine TCR Beta short-read assay. TCRdb reanalysed the PCR reads using MiXCR and keeps one entry per CDR3 protein. The top ten clones hold 24% of a sample with 7,000 to 9,000 distinct CDR3 sequences, approximately 49% of them seen once. Treatment denoted: roughly ten-day PBMC culture with coronavirus spike peptide pools or control peptides (ViraFEST assay). CD4+ T lymphocytes from the unexposed donor were collected before the COVID-19 pandemic (2011-2018). Sequencing input: CD4+ T cells from blood, cultured in vitro. These receptors were obtained from a human donor in good health.

The chain uses TRBV21-1 and TRBJ1-1; TRBD1 is the table's D call, not checked against the DNA. TRBV21-1 is a pseudogene. The CDR3 has 16 amino acids. DNA for the CDR3: TGTGCCAGCAGCTCCGACAGGGAGGGAGTTAACACTGAAGCTTTCTTT. This gives the protein CASSSDREGVNTEAFF.

This chain's CDR3 is CASSSYRGRGTEAFF. Written as DNA, the CDR3 is TGTGCCAGCAGCTCCTACAGGGGGCGCGGCACTGAAGCTTTCTTT. This chain links TRBV5-4 with TRBJ1-1, with 9 bases lining up with TRBD1. This CDR3 region has 15 residues. V lost 3 bases to trimming and J lost 4 bases; unmatched junction nucleotides: 7. CDR1 is SGHNT, CDR2 YYREEE, per germline (reference sequence).

The J gene is TRBJ1-1, the V gene TRBV5-1; 8 bases align to TRBD1. CDR3 size: 15 residues. The V and J ends lost 2 bases and 6 bases, in that order; junction bases with no gene match: 9. Germline V CDR1 and CDR2: SGHRS, YFSETQ. The CDR3 loop is CASSFLGQGLAEAFF. CDR3 coding DNA: TGCGCCAGCAGCTTCCTTGGACAGGGACTAGCTGAAGCTTTCTTT.

This clonotype was observed once. The chain has TRBV30 and TRBJ2-3; a possible D gene is TRBD2 (5 bases). V was pared by 5 bases and J by 0 bases, with 9 bases between. This CDR3 has 13 residues. The germline CDR1 and CDR2 sequences are GTSNPN and SVGIG (reference sequence). DNA for the CDR3: TGTGCCTGGGGGCGGACTAGCACAGATACGCAGTATTTT. It is translated as CAWGRTSTDTQYF.

This clonotype was picked up one time. The chain is built from TRBV28 and TRBJ2-7, with D tentatively TRBD1 (6 bases). Germline V CDR1 and CDR2: MDHEN, SYDVKM. V dropped 5 bases and J dropped 3 bases, with 14 bases sitting between them. The CDR3 is 14 residues long. In DNA, the CDR3 is TGTGCCAGCAGTCCTTGGGGCAGGGGCTACGAGCAGTACTTC. Protein product: CASSPWGRGYEQYF.